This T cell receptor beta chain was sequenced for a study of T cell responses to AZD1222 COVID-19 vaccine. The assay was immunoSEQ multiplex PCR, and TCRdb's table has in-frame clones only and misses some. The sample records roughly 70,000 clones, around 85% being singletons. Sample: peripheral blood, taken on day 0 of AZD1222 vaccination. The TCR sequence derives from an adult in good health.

This chain's CDR3 is CASSNSWDTPNTEAFF. Here the CDR3 DNA reads TGTGCCAGCAGCAACAGTTGGGACACCCCGAACACTGAAGCTTTCTTT. This rearrangement joins TRBV14 to TRBJ1-1; tentatively, D is TRBD1 (6 bases). The length of the CDR3 is 16 residues. V lost 5 bases to trimming and J lost 1 base, with 17 bases between them. Germline CDR1 is SGHDN and CDR2 is FVKESK.